This T cell receptor (beta chain) was sequenced in a study of T cells after yellow fever vaccination. As for the study in general: Fractions of low cell number were prepared using SMART-Seq v4 Ultra Low Input.

They built TCR cDNA with 5'RACE template switching, a step that put in a universal primer site and UMIs. One entry per CDR3 protein, called by TCRdb with MiXCR from the 5' RACE reads. Of some 320,000 distinct CDR3 sequences listed, 4.1% were seen once; the top ten hold approximately 25%. Findings of the study overall: Abundant bulk-derived clonotypes could contaminate FACS-sorted repertoires. Some clonotypes, a small share, were shared between CD4 and CD8 compartments.

CDR3 length: 13 amino acids. Trimming took off 0 bases at V and 13 bases at J, with 15 bases between the two ends. Germline values: CDR1 MNHEY, CDR2 SVGAGI. As concerns this clonotype: Its antigen is currently unknown.

The clonotype originates from a man aged 18 to 29 who received the YFV17D yellow fever vaccine. V and J are TRBV6-5 and TRBJ1-2, with TRBD1 as a possible D gene (5 bases). The sequencing here drew on PBMCs, taken 5 days after the yellow fever booster vaccination. The CDR3 sequence: CASSYSTQGDFTF. CDR3 nucleotide sequence: TGTGCCAGCAGTTACTCGACCCAGGGCGATTTCACCTTC.